This T cell receptor (beta chain) originates from a study of response to subunit inactivated influenza vaccine. V gave up 5 bases and J gave up 6 bases; unmatched junction bases: 4. This CDR3 is built from 13 residues. Germline values: CDR1 DFQATT, CDR2 SNEGSKA (reference sequence). As regards this clonotype: No antigen is known for it.

TCRdb reprocessed the RT-PCR reads via MiXCR and lists one record per CDR3 protein. This table has 650,000 to 850,000 distinct CDR3 sequences, about 15% appearing once. Study-level findings and limits: The authors suggested that every seasonal influenza vaccination recruits few new T cells.

Sequencing used PBMCs from blood, obtained approximately 15 days before vaccination. The chain joins TRBV20-1 to TRBJ1-5; 10 nucleotides match TRBD1. This receptor was identified in a man aged 50 to 60 who received an inactivated influenza vaccine. The CDR3 reads CSAGTGVVQPQHF. The CDR3 DNA reads as TGCAGTGCTGGGACAGGGGTAGTTCAGCCCCAGCATTTT.